The clone carrying this T cell receptor (beta chain) occurred a few times. Its target is not known. This entry comes from a study of early T cells in non-severe SARS-CoV-2 infection. Study-wide context: Sequencing used unsorted whole-blood bulk RNA, so chains lack pairing.

Study outcomes and limitations: Clonotype matching in VDJdb favored anti-spike CD8 responses and did not capture private and CD4 specificities.

The CDR3 totals 16 residues. V was clipped by 6 bases and J by 0 bases, with 12 bases between them. The V gene's germline CDR1 is MNHEY and CDR2 SVGAGI. In the library, individual cDNA molecules carried attached unique molecular identifiers. TCRdb re-called the 5' RACE reads with MiXCR, one entry per CDR3 protein. The sample yields approximately 40,000 distinct CDR3 sequences, about a tenth seen once. The rearrangement joins TRBV6-5 to TRBJ2-6; no definite D call. Source material: whole blood. The receptor comes from an adult who was a healthcare worker with PCR-confirmed SARS-CoV-2 infection or an uninfected control (not recorded which). The CDR3 nucleotides are TGTGCCAGCAGACGACAATTCAACTCTGGGGCCAACGTCCTGACTTTC. The encoded protein is CASRRQFNSGANVLTF.